This TCR beta chain was retrieved from a study of Ad26.COV2.S vaccination and SARS-CoV-2 variants. For the study at large: Participant was drawn from the COV1001 Ad26.COV2.S trial arm. Ad26.COV2.S was injected intramuscularly once or twice, 56 days apart. Study outcomes and limitations: Among vaccine recipients, spike-specific TCR breadth exceeded that of placebo recipients.

The CDR3 consists of 15 residues. The germline gives CDR1 MNHEY, CDR2 SVGAGI. The V segment lost 6 bases and the J segment 3 bases; nucleotides outside the gene matches: 8. This clone was counted a single time. Its specificity is not known. This table comes from immunoSEQ multiplex PCR, and its TCRdb copy is limited to in-frame clones, with some not included. The sample includes hundreds of thousands of clones, about 89% of them seen just once. Treatment described: over 15 received Ad26.COV2.S at low or high dose, single or two shots; 5 received placebo; per-sample allocation not given. Vaccine and placebo recipients were sampled on day 63 after the first injection. A Boston donor was an adult aged 18-55 years.

The source material was peripheral blood, sampled in a trial of Ad26.COV2.S vaccine versus placebo. The receptor was derived from a person aged 18-65 years who received the Ad26.COV2.S COVID-19 vaccine or a placebo. V gene TRBV6-5 combines with J gene TRBJ2-3; TRBD1 aligns across 8 bases. The CDR3 DNA follows: TGTGCCAGCAGCCTCGGGACAGGTGAAACAGATACGCAGTATTTT. Translation gives CASSLGTGETDTQYF.